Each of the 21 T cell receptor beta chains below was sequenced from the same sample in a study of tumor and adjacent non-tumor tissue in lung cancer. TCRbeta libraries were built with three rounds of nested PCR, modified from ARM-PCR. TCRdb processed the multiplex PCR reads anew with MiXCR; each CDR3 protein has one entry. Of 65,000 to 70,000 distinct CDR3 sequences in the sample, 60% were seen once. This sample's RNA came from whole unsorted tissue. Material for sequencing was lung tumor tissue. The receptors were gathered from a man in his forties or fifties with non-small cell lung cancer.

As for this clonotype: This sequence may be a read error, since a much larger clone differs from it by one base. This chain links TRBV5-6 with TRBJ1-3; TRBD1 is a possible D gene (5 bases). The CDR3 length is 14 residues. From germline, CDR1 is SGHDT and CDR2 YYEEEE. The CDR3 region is CARSLAGPRNTIYF. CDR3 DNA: TGTGCCAGGAGCTTGGCGGGACCACGAAACACCATATATTTT.

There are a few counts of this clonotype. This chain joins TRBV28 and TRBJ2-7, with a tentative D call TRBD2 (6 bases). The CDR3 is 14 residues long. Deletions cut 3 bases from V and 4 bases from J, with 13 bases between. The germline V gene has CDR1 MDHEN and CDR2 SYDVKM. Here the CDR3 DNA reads TGTGCCAGCAGTTTCGACACCCGGGGGTACGAGCAGTACTTC. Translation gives CASSFDTRGYEQYF.

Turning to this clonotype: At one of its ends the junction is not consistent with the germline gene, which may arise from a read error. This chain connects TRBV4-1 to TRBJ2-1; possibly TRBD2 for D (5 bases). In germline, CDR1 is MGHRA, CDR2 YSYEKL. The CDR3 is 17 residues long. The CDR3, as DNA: TGCGCCAGTAGCCCTTCGGAGACTGGAGGCGTGTTAGATGAGCAGTTCTTC. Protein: CASSPSETGGVLDEQFF.

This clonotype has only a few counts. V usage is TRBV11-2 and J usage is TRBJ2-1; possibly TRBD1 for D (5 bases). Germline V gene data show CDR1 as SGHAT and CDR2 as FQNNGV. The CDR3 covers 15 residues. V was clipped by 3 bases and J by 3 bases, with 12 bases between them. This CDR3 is CASSFGRGHYNEQFF. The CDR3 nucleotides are TGTGCCAGCAGCTTCGGAAGGGGTCACTACAATGAGCAGTTCTTC.

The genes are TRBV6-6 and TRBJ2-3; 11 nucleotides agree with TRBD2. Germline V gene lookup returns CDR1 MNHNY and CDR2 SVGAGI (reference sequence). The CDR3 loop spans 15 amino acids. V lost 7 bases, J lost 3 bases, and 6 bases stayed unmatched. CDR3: CASIRRLAGTDTQYF. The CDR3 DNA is TGTGCCAGCATCCGGAGACTAGCGGGAACAGATACGCAGTATTTT.

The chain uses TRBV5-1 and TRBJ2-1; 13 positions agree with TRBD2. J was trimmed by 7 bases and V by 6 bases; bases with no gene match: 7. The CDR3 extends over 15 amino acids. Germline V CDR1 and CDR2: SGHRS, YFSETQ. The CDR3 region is CASNRTSGSANEQFF. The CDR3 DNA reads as TGCGCCAGCAACCGGACTAGCGGGAGTGCTAATGAGCAGTTCTTC.

The CDR3: CASSEGGRDGQFF. The DNA of the CDR3 is TGCGCCAGCAGTGAGGGGGGCCGTGATGGGCAGTTCTTC. The chain employs TRBV10-1 and TRBJ2-1, with D maybe TRBD1 (6 bases). This CDR3 comprises 13 residues. Trimming removed 2 bases at V and 12 bases at J, with 14 bases between. Germline CDR1 reads WNHNN; CDR2 reads SYGVQD (reference sequence).

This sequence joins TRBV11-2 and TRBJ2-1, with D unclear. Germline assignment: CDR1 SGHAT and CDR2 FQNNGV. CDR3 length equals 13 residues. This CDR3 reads CANSKRPLDEQFF. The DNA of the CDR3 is TGTGCTAACAGCAAGAGACCGTTGGATGAGCAGTTCTTC.

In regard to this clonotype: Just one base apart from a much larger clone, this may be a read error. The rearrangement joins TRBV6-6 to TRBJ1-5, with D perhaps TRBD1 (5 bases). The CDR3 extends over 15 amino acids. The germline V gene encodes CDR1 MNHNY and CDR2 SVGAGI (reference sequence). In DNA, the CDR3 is TGTGCCAACAGTTACAGCGGGGGACGTCATCAGCCCCAGCATTTT. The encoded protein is CANSYSGGRHQPQHF.

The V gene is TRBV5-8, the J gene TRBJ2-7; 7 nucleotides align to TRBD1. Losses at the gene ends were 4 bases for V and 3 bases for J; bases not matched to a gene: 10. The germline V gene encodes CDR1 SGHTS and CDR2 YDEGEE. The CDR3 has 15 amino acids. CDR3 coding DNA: TGTGCCAGCAGCGGGGGACAGTTGAGCTACTACGAGCAGTACTTC. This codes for CASSGGQLSYYEQYF.

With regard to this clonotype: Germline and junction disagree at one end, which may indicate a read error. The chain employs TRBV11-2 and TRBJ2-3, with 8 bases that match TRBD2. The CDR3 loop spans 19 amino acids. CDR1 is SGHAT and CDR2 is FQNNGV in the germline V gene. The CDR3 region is CASSLALADSPSPTDTRYF. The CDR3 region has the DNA TGTGCCAGCAGCTTAGCACTAGCGGACTCCCCCTCCCCCACAGATACGCGGTATTTT.

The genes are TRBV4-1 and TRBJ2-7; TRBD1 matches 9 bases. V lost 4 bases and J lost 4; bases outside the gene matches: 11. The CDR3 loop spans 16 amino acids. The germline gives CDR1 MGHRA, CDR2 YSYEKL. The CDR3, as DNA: TGCGCCAGCAGCCGACCCCCCTTAGGGACAGGGTACGAGCAGTACTTC. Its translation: CASSRPPLGTGYEQYF.

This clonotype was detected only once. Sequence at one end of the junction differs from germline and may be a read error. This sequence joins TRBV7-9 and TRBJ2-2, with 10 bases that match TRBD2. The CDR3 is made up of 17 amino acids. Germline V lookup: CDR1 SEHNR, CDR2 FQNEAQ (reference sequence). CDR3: CASSPVTSGSNTRELFF. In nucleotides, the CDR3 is TGTGCCAGCAGCCCAGTGACTAGCGGGTCGAACACCAGGGAGCTGTTTTTT.

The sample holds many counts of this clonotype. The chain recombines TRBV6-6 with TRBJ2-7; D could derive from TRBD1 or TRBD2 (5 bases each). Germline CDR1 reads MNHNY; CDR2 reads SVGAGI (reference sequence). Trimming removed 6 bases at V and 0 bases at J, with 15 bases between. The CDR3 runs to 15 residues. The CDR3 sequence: CASRDTGTGSYEQYF. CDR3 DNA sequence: TGTGCCAGCAGGGACACCGGGACGGGCTCCTACGAGCAGTACTTC.

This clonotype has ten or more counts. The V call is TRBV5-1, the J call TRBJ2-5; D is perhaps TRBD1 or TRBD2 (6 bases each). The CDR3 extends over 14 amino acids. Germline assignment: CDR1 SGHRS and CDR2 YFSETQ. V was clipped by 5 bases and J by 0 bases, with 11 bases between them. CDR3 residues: CASRAGQNQETQYF. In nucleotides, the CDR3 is TGCGCCAGCAGGGCGGGACAAAACCAAGAGACCCAGTACTTC.

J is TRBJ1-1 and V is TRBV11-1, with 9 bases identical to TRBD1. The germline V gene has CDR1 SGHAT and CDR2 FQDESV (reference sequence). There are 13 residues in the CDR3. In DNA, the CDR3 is TGTATCAGCAGCCCCGGGACAGGGAATGAAGCTTTCTTT. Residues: CISSPGTGNEAFF.

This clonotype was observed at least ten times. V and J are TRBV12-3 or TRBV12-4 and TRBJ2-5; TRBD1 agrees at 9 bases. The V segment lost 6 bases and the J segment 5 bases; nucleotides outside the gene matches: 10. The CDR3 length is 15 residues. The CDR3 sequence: CASRPDRGPGETQYF. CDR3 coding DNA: TGTGCCAGCAGGCCGGACAGGGGTCCGGGGGAGACCCAGTACTTC.

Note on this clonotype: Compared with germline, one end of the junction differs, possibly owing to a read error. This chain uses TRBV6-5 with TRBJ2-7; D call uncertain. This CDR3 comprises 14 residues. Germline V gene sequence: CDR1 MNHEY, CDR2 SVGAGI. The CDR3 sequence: CASSYADVTCEQHF. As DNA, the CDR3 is TGTGCCAGCAGTTACGCGGACGTGACCTGCGAGCAGCACTTC.

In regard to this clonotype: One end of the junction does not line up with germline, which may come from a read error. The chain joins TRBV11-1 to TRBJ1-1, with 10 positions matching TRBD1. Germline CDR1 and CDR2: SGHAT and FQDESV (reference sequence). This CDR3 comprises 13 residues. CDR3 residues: CAGSSTGGSEAFF. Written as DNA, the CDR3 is TGTGCCGGCAGCTCGACAGGGGGCTCTGAAGCTTTCTTT. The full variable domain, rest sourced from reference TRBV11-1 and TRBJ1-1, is EAEVAQSPRYKITEKSQAVAFWCDPISGHATLYWYRQILGQGPELLVQFQDESVVDDSQLPKDRFSAERLKGVDSTLKIQPAELGDSAMYLCAGSSTGGSEAFFGQGTRLTVV.

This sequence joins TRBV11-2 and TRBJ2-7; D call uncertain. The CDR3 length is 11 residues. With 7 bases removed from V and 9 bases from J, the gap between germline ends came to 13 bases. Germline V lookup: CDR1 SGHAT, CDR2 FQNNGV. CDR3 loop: CASNLGFAQYF. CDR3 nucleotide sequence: TGTGCCAGCAACTTGGGTTTCGCGCAGTACTTC.

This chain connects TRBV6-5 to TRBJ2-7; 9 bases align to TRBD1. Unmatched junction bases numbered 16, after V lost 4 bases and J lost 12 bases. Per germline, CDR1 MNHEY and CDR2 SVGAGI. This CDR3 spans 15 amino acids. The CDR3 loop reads CASSFTGTGPRLRYF. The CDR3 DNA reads TGTGCCAGCAGTTTCACAGGGACAGGGCCCCGTCTGCGGTACTTC.